The TCR beta chain under discussion was sequenced for a study of blood T cell repertoires in COVID-19. Study as a whole: The study drew acute and convalescent COVID-19 samples from the United States, Italy and Spain. The cDNA or gDNA used as material had been derived from T cells, B-cell-depleted T cells, or PBMCs.

The authors' processing: Amplifying reference gene primers gave estimates of nucleated cell counts. Repertoires were generated with immunoSEQ multiplex PCR, while TCRdb's copy carries only in-frame clones and drops some. V, J and clone size reflect that table, while D and trimming were determined from the DNA. The table has around 220,000 clones, about nine tenths seen once. Sequencing was performed on peripheral blood. This receptor was obtained from a man between 50 and 59 years old with acute or convalescent COVID-19.

The chain's CDR3 is CASSLGLNNEKLFF. CDR3 coding DNA: TGTGCCAGCAGTTTGGGACTGAATAATGAAAAACTGTTTTTT. The chain employs TRBV27 and TRBJ1-4; D may be TRBD1 (5 bases). The V gene's germline CDR1 is MNHEY and CDR2 SMNVEV (reference sequence). Trimming cost V 3 bases and J 4 bases, with 9 bases left between them. The CDR3 covers 14 residues.